This TCR beta chain originates from a study of post-analysis software for immune sequencing data. As for the study in general: Patients with relapsing-remitting, secondary progressive and progressive-relapsing multiple sclerosis courses were all represented.

Overall study findings and caveats: Significantly lower normalized Chao1 diversity was seen in multiple sclerosis patients than in controls. Strong co-clustering by F measure was evident for samples that had been prepared in the same batch. Patients used five TRBV segments, including TRBV5-6, TRBV5-1 and TRBV20-1, more often than controls.

Points on this clonotype: What it binds is unknown.

The library was made from cDNA and included unique molecular identifiers. TCRdb reprocessed the PCR reads with MiXCR, giving one entry per CDR3 protein. The sample has under 900,000 distinct CDR3 sequences; about 57% are singletons. This CDR3 region has 13 residues. Trimming removed 3 bases at V and 4 bases at J, with 10 bases between. In germline, CDR1 is SGHRS, CDR2 YFSETQ. The sequence derives from a girl aged 10-17 years with multiple sclerosis. The gene calls are TRBV5-1 and TRBJ1-1, with unresolved D. Sequences were obtained from blood. DNA of the CDR3: TGCGCCAGCAGCTCCAATGAGGGCACTGAAGCTTTCTTT. Its translation is CASSSNEGTEAFF.